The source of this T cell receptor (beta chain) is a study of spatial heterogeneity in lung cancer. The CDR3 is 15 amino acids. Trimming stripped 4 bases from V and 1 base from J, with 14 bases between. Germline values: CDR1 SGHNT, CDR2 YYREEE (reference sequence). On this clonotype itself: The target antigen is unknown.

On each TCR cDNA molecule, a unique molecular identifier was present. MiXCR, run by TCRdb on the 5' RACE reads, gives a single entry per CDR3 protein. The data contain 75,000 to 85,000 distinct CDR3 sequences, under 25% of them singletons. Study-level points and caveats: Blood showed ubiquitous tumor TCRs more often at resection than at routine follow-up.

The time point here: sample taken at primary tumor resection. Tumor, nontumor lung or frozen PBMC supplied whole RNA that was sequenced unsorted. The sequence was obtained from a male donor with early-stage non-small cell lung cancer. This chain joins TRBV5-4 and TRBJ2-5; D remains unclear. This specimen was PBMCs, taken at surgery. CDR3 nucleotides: TGTGCCAGCAGCCTGGATGCGGTACTCCAAGAGACCCAGTACTTC. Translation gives CASSLDAVLQETQYF. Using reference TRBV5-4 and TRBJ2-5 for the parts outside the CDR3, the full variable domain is ETGVTQSPTHLIKTRGQQVTLRCSSQSGHNTVSWYQQALGQGPQFIFQYYREEENGRGNFPPRFSGLQFPNYSSELNVNALELDDSALYLCASSLDAVLQETQYFGPGTRLLVL.